A selection of T cell receptor beta chains follows, all from one sample in a study of blood T cells in healthy people across ages. TCRdb reprocessed the 5' RACE reads with MiXCR, giving one entry per CDR3 protein. The table records hundreds of thousands of distinct CDR3 sequences, 25% to 30% of them present only once. Source material: blood. These receptors originate from a woman aged 65 to 85 in good health. Each CDR3 is given with its conserved first and last residue. The order of the fields is V gene, J gene, D gene, clone size, CDR3 protein, CDR3 DNA. D genes are given only for firm matches. Size is stated for part of the rows, as once, few or many counts, or as a class when the clone is expanded.

TRBV6-2/TRBV6-3	TRBJ2-1	TRBD1	NA	CASSLDRGREGVNEQFF	TGTGCCAGCAGCCTCGACAGGGGAAGGGAAGGGGTCAATGAGCAGTTCTTC
TRBV19	TRBJ1-5	NA	few	CASSIVGDQPQHF	TGTGCCAGTAGTATAGTGGGGGATCAGCCCCAGCATTTT
TRBV28	TRBJ2-5	TRBD2	few	CASSPPLAVQETQYF	TGTGCCAGCAGTCCCCCTCTAGCGGTACAAGAGACCCAGTACTTC
TRBV6-2/TRBV6-3	TRBJ2-2	NA	NA	CASSSLPRSGTTGELFF	TGTGCCAGCAGTTCCCTCCCCAGGAGTGGGACCACCGGGGAGCTGTTTTTT
TRBV14	TRBJ2-7	NA	NA	CASSRSRQYEQYF	TGTGCCAGCAGCCGATCGAGACAGTACGAGCAGTACTTC
TRBV7-2	TRBJ2-5	TRBD2	NA	CASSPRLAGDRVF	TGTGCCAGCAGCCCACGACTAGCGGGAGACCGGGTCTTC
TRBV6-2/TRBV6-3	TRBJ2-2	TRBD2	NA	CASSQTSGNTGELFF	TGTGCCAGCAGCCAAACTAGCGGGAACACCGGGGAGCTGTTTTTT
TRBV28	TRBJ2-7	NA	many	CAAGAGTHGEQYF	TGTGCCGCCGGGGCAGGGACTCATGGGGAGCAGTACTTC
TRBV18	TRBJ1-4	TRBD1	few	CASSVGTAGREKLFF	TGTGCCAGCTCAGTCGGGACAGCCGGACGGGAAAAACTGTTTTTT
TRBV14	TRBJ2-3	NA	NA	CASSQELVCEPPDTQYF	TGTGCCAGCAGCCAAGAGTTAGTGTGCGAACCCCCAGATACGCAGTATTTT
TRBV9	TRBJ2-1	NA	NA	CASSVNQPVAYNEQFF	TGTGCCAGCAGCGTAAATCAACCTGTCGCCTACAATGAGCAGTTCTTC
TRBV29-1	TRBJ2-1	TRBD2	few	CSVDGLGTRGANEQFF	TGCAGCGTTGATGGTCTCGGGACTAGGGGGGCCAATGAGCAGTTCTTC
TRBV12-3/TRBV12-4	TRBJ2-2	NA	NA	CASSFGGPTGELFF	TGTGCCAGCAGTTTCGGCGGTCCAACCGGGGAGCTGTTTTTT
TRBV20-1	TRBJ1-1	NA	few	CSARRQNTEAFF	TGCAGTGCTAGGCGGCAAAACACTGAAGCTTTCTTT
TRBV28	TRBJ2-3	NA	NA	CASSGAGTQYF	TGTGCCAGCAGCGGGGCGGGTACGCAGTATTTT